The clone carrying this T cell receptor (beta chain) was counted only a few times. This sample was included in a study of Graves' ophthalmopathy and Graves' hyperthyroidism. Scientists amplified the TCR beta CDR3 regions from RNA transcripts. HTBI-primed first-round RT-PCR preceded second-round multiplex PCR. TCRdb recomputed calls from the multiplex PCR reads with MiXCR, one row per CDR3 protein. This table holds about 740,000 distinct CDR3 sequences, 35% to 50% found once. V lost 6 bases and J lost 7, with 16 bases in between. Germline CDR1 SNHLY, CDR2 FYNNEI. This CDR3 has 14 residues. This sequence was found in an adult man with Graves' ophthalmopathy. The sequenced material came from peripheral blood. The chain has TRBV2 and TRBJ1-5; D may be TRBD1 (6 bases). CDR3 protein: CASSQQQGLQPQHF. In DNA, the CDR3 is TGTGCCAGCAGCCAGCAACAGGGCCTCCAGCCCCAGCATTTT.